A selection of T cell receptor beta chains follows, all from one sample in a study of blood T cell repertoires in COVID-19. Produced via immunoSEQ multiplex PCR; TCRdb's table is partial and in-frame only. Of roughly 300,000 clones listed, about 86% are singletons. The sample was PBMCs or T cells enriched from blood (not recorded which). The receptors were sampled from a woman aged 40 to 50 with acute COVID-19. The CDR3 runs from the conserved cysteine through the conserved F or W. A D gene is named only where the DNA matches it firmly. Size tells how often a clone was seen (once, few, many) or the class of an expanded clone, and some rows leave it out.

J | D | V | size | DNA | CDR3
TRBJ2-3 | NA | TRBV19 | NA | TGTGCCAGTAGTTTCCTAGTGACAGATACGCAGTATTTT | CASSFLVTDTQYF
TRBJ2-7 | TRBD2 | TRBV7-2 | NA | TGTGCCAGCAGCCCTCGGACTAGCGGGATCAGGTACGAGCAGTACTTC | CASSPRTSGIRYEQYF
TRBJ2-1 | NA | TRBV29-1 | few | TGCAGCGTCCGGGGTAATGAGCAGTTCTTC | CSVRGNEQFF
TRBJ2-1 | TRBD1 | TRBV7-2 | once | TGTGCCACCACACCCGGACAGGGGGCGGTCCACAATGAGCAGTTCTTC | CATTPGQGAVHNEQFF
TRBJ1-3 | NA | TRBV19 | NA | TGTGCCAGTAGTAAACAGCTTACCCAAAACACCATATATTTT | CASSKQLTQNTIYF
TRBJ1-6 | TRBD1 | TRBV9 | NA | TGTGCCAGCAGCCCCCAGGACAGGGTTGGGTATTCACCCCTCCACTTT | CASSPQDRVGYSPLHF
TRBJ1-6 | NA | TRBV2 | few | TGTGCCAGCAGTGAGCGGACAGTGCAGAATTCACCCCTCCACTTT | CASSERTVQNSPLHF
TRBJ2-2 | NA | TRBV5-1 | NA | TGCGCCAGCAGCGACCCGGCAGCGGGGAACACCGGGGAGCTGTTTTTT | CASSDPAAGNTGELFF
TRBJ1-4 | NA | TRBV9 | NA | TGTGCCAGCAGCTCCGACGGCTCCCCGTCTCGGGAACTGTTTTTT | CASSSDGSPSRELFF
TRBJ2-1 | TRBD2 | TRBV5-4 | NA | TGTGCCAGCAGCCCTAGCGGGAGCAGCTCCTACAATGAGCAGTTCTTC | CASSPSGSSSYNEQFF
TRBJ2-1 | TRBD2 | TRBV9 | NA | TGTGCCAGCAGCGTTAAACTCGGACTAGTCGATGAGCAGTTCTTC | CASSVKLGLVDEQFF
TRBJ1-1 | NA | TRBV7-2 | NA | TGTGCCAGCAGCTTACATAGACGGGAGACTGAAGCTTTCTTT | CASSLHRRETEAFF
TRBJ1-6 | NA | TRBV2 | NA | TGTGCCAGCAGTGGGAGGGTGACCCCGGTAGCCCTCCACTTT | CASSGRVTPVALHF
TRBJ2-7 | TRBD1 | TRBV5-1 | NA | TGCGCCAGCAGCTGGGGACAGCAGACCTACGAGCAGTACTTC | CASSWGQQTYEQYF
TRBJ1-1 | NA | TRBV29-1 | NA | TGCAGCGGGAGCTCGGGGGGGACCAAGGTTGAAGCTTTCTTT | CSGSSGGTKVEAFF
TRBJ1-6 | NA | TRBV18 | NA | TGTGCCAGCTCACCACCTCCGGGTTCACCCCTCCACTTT | CASSPPPGSPLHF
TRBJ2-7 | TRBD2 | TRBV19 | once | TGTGCCAGCCAAAGAGCGGGAGGAACCTACGAGCAGTACTTC | CASQRAGGTYEQYF
TRBJ1-3 | NA | TRBV7-8 | NA | TGTGCCAGCAGCTTAGTGGAGGGAAACACCATATATTTT | CASSLVEGNTIYF
TRBJ1-3 | TRBD1 | TRBV2 | NA | TGTGCCAGCAGTGGGCCGGGACAGCTCTCTGGAAACACCATATATTTT | CASSGPGQLSGNTIYF
TRBJ1-6 | TRBD1 | TRBV18 | NA | TGTGCCAGCTCACCACCCTCGACAGGGATCAGGTCACCCCTCCACTTT | CASSPPSTGIRSPLHF
TRBJ1-1 | NA | TRBV21-1 | few | TGTGCCAGCAGCTTTCAAAGAGCCCGGGACAGGGATGGGAACACTGAAGCTTTCTTT | CASSFQRARDRDGNTEAFF
TRBJ1-3 | NA | TRBV28 | NA | TGTGCCAGCAGTCAAAACCCAGGGGTCGGAAACACCATATATTTT | CASSQNPGVGNTIYF
TRBJ2-7 | NA | TRBV6-5 | NA | TGTGCCAGCAGTAGGGGCGACGAGCAGTACTTC | CASSRGDEQYF
TRBJ1-3 | NA | TRBV18 | NA | TGTGCCAGCTCACCAATATCTGGGCCCGGAAACACCATATATTTT | CASSPISGPGNTIYF
TRBJ2-7 | NA | TRBV5-1 | NA | TGCGCCAGCACCATTGATGGGTCGGGATATTCCTACGAGCAGTACTTC | CASTIDGSGYSYEQYF
TRBJ2-7 | NA | TRBV28 | NA | TGTGCCAGCAGTTCTGTGTCAGCAGGGGGGTACGAGCAGTACTTC | CASSSVSAGGYEQYF